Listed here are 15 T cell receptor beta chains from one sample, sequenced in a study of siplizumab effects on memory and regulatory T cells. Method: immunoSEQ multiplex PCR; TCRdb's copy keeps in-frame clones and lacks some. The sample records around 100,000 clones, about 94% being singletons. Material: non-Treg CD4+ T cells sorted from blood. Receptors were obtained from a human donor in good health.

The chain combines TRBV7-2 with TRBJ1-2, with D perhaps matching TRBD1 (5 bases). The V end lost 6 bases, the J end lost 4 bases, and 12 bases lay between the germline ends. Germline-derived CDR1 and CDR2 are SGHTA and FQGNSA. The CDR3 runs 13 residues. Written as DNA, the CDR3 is TGTGCCAGCAGTTCAGGGACGGCCTATGGCTACACCTTC. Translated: CASSSGTAYGYTF.

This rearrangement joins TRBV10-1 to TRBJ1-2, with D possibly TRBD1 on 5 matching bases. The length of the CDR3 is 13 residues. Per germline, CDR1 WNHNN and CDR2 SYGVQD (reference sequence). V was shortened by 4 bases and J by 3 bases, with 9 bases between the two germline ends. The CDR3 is CASSGSGDYGYTF. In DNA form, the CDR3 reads TGCGCCAGCAGTGGTTCGGGGGACTATGGCTACACCTTC.

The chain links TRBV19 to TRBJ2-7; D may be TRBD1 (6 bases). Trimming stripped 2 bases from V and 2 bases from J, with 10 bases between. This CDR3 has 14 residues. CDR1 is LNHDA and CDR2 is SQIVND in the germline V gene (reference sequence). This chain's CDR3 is CASSIQGPTYEQYF. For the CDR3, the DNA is TGTGCCAGTAGTATACAGGGGCCTACCTACGAGCAGTACTTC.

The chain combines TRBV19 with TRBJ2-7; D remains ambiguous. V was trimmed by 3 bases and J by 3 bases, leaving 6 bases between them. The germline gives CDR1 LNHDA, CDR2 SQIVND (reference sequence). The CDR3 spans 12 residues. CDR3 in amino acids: CASSIKGYEQYF. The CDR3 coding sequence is TGTGCCAGTAGTATTAAGGGCTACGAGCAGTACTTC.

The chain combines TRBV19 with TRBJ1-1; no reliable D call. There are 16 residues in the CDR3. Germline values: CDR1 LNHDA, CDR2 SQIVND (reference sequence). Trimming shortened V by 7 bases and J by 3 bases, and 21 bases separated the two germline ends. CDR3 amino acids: CASTVVLSVWDTEAFF. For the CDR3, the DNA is TGTGCCAGTACCGTGGTCCTTTCGGTTTGGGACACTGAAGCTTTCTTT.

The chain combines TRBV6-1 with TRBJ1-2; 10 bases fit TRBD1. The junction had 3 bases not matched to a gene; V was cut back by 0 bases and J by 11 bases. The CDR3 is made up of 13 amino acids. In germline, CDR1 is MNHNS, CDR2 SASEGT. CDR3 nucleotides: TGTGCCAGCAGTGAAGCGACAGGGGGCGGTTACACCTTC. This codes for CASSEATGGGYTF.

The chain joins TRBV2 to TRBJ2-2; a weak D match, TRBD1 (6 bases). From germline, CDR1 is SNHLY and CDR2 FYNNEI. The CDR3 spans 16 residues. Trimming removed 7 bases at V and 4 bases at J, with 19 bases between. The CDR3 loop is CASTSWYREPTGELFF. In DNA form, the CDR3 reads TGTGCCAGCACTAGCTGGTACAGGGAGCCCACCGGGGAGCTGTTTTTT.

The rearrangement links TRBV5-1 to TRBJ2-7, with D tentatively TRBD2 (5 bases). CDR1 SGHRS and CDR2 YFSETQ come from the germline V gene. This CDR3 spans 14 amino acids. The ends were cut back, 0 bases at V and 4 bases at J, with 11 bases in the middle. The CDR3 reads CASSLERGSYEQYF. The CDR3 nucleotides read TGCGCCAGCAGCTTGGAACGGGGAAGTTACGAGCAGTACTTC.

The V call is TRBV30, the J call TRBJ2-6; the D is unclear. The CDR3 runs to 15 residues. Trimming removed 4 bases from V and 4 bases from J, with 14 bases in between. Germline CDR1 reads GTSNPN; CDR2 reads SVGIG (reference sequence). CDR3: CAWTGFVSGANVLTF. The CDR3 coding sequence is TGTGCCTGGACCGGGTTTGTGTCCGGGGCCAACGTCCTGACTTTC.

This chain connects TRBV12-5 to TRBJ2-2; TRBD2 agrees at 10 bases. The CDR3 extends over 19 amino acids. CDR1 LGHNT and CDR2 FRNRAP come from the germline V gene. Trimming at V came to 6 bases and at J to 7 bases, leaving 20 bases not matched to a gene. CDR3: CASGSSFGSSGRAIGELFF. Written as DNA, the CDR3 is TGTGCTAGTGGCTCTTCATTCGGGTCCAGCGGGAGGGCCATCGGGGAGCTGTTTTTT.

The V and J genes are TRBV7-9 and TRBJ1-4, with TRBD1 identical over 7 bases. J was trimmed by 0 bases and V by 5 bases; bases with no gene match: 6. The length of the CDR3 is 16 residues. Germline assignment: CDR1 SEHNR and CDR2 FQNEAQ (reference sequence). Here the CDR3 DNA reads TGTGCCAGCAGCACGGGACAGACCGCAACTAATGAAAAACTGTTTTTT. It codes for CASSTGQTATNEKLFF.

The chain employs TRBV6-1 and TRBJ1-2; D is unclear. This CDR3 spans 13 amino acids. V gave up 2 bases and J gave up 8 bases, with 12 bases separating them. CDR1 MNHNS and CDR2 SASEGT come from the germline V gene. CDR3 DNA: TGTGCCAGCAGTGAATCTCGAGTATGGGGCTACACCTTC. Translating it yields CASSESRVWGYTF.

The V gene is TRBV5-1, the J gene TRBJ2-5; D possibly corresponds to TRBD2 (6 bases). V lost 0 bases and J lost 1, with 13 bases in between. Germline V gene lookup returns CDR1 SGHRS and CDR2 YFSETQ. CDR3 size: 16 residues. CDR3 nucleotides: TGCGCCAGCAGCTTGGCCGGGACTGCCTTCCAAGAGACCCAGTACTTC. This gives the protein CASSLAGTAFQETQYF.

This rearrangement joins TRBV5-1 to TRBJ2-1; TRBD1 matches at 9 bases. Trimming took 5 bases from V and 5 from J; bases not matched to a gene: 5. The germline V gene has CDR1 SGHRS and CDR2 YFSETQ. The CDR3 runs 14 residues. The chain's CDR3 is CASRPGQGHNEQFF. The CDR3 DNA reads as TGCGCCAGCAGGCCGGGACAGGGACACAATGAGCAGTTCTTC.

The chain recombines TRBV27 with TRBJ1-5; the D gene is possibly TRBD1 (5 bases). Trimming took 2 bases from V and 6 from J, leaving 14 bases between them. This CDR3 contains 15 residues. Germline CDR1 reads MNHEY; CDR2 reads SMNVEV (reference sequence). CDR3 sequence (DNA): TGTGCCAGCAGTTTAATGGGGATGGGGGGTCAGCCCCAGCATTTT. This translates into CASSLMGMGGQPQHF.